Included here is one T cell receptor (beta chain) sequence, with context. This sample is part of a study of shared clonotypes between healthy human individuals. This table comes from immunoSEQ multiplex PCR, and its TCRdb copy is limited to in-frame clones, with some not included. The data contain around 2,000,000 clones, about 93% of them singletons. It was CD45RO-negative cells, positively selected for CCR7, that made up naive CD8 cells, with terminally differentiated effector memory CD45RA+ cells excluded. Germline values: CDR1 MDHEN, CDR2 SYDVKM. This CDR3 has 14 residues. V gave up 5 bases and J gave up 4 bases, with 14 bases separating them.

This sequence originates from a man between 18 and 29 years old in good health. Some clones in this sample may be carry-over from other donors' samples. Sequenced sample: naive CD8+ T cells from PBMCs. The chain employs TRBV28 and TRBJ1-1; D gene ambiguous. The CDR3 DNA reads as TGTGCCAGCAGTCCCAACCGTGGTGGCACTGAAGCTTTCTTT. Its protein is CASSPNRGGTEAFF.